This T cell receptor beta chain appears in the sequencing data of a study of CD8 T cells in Susac syndrome. At the level of the study: Patients with Susac syndrome who were sequenced included more than five with active disease and eight in remission. Blood was drawn from Susac syndrome patients while they were therapy-naive, on corticosteroids, or on intravenous immunoglobulin alone.

There are 14 residues in the CDR3. Trimming removed 8 bases from V and 8 bases from J, with 19 bases in between. Germline-derived CDR1 and CDR2 are DFQATT and SNEGSKA (reference sequence). RNA was extracted with the RNeasy kit, and a quantity of roughly 0.5 to 1 ug was reverse transcribed using random hexamers. The authors amplified TCR beta CDR3 across 54 Vbeta and 13 Jbeta using immunoSEQ multiplex PCR. One entry per CDR3 protein results from TCRdb running MiXCR on the immunoSEQ multiplex PCR reads. The profile shows 70,000 to 85,000 distinct CDR3 sequences, 95% to 96% of them singletons. The clonotype was recovered from a human donor with Susac syndrome. This chain connects TRBV20-1 to TRBJ1-6, with D unresolved. The sequenced material came from CD8+ T cells from PBMCs. The CDR3 region is CSTIDGQNYSPLHF. As DNA, the CDR3 is TGCAGTACCATCGACGGGCAGAATTATTCACCCCTCCACTTT.